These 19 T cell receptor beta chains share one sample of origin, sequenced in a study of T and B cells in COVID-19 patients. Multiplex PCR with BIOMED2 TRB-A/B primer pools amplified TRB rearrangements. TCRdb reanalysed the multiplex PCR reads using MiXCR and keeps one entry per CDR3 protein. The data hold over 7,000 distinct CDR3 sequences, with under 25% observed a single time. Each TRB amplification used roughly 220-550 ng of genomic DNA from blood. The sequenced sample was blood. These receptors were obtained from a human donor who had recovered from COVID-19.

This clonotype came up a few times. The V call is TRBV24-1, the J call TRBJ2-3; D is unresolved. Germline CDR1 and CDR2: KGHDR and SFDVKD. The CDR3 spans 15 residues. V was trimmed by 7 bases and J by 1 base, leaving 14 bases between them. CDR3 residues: CATSPLRSGTDTQYF. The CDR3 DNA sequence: TGTGCCACCAGCCCTCTTAGGAGCGGCACAGATACGCAGTATTTT.

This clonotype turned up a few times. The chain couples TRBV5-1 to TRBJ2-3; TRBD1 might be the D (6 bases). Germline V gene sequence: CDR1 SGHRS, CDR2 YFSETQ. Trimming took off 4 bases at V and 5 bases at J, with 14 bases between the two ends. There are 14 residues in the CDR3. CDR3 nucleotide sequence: TGCGCCAGCAGCCGGGCAGGGGCCAGAGATACGCAGTATTTT. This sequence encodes CASSRAGARDTQYF.

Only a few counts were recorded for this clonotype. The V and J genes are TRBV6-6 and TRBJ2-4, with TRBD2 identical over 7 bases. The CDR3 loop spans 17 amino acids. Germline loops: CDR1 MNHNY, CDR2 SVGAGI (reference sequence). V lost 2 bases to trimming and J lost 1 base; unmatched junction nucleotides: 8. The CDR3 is CASSYGGMGGAKNIQYF. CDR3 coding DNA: TGTGCCAGCAGTTACGGGGGGATGGGGGGGGCCAAAAACATTCAGTACTTC.

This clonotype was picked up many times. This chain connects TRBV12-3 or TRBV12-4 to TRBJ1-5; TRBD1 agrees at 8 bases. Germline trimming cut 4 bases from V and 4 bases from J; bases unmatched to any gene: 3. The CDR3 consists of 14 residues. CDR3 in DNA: TGTGCCAGCAGTTCCGGGACAGGTAATCAGCCCCAGCATTTT. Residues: CASSSGTGNQPQHF.

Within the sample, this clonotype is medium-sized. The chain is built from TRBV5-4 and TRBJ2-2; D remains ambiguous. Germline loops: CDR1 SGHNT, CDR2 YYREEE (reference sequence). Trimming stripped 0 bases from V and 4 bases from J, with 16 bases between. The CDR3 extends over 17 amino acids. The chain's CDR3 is CASSLEATRVLTGELFF. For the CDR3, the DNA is TGTGCCAGCAGCTTGGAGGCGACAAGGGTCCTCACCGGGGAGCTGTTTTTT.

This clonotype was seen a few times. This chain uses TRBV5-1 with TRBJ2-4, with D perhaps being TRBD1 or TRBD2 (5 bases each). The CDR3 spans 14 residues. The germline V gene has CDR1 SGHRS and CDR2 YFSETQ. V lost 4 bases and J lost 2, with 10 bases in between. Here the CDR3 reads CASSVGPTKNIQYF. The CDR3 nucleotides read TGCGCCAGCAGCGTGGGACCGACCAAAAACATTCAGTACTTC.

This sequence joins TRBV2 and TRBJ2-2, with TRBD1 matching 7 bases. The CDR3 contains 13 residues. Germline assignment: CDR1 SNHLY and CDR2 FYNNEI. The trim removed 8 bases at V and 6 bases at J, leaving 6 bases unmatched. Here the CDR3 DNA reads TGTGCCAGCCGGGGACAGATGGCCGGGGAGCTGTTTTTT. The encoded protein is CASRGQMAGELFF.

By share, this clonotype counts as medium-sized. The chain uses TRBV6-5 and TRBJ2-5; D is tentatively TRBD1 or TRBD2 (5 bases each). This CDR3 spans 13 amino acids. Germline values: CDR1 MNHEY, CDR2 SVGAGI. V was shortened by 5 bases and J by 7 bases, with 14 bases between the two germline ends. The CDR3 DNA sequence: TGTGCCAGCAGTCCTCAGGGAAGCGGGACCCAGTACTTC. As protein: CASSPQGSGTQYF.

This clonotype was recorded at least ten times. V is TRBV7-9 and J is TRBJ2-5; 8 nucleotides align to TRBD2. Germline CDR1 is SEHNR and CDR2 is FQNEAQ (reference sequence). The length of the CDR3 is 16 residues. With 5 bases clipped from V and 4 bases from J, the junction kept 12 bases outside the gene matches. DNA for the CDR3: TGTGCCAGCAGCCCTGCCCGGGGGGGCCTCGGAGAGACCCAGTACTTC. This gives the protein CASSPARGGLGETQYF.

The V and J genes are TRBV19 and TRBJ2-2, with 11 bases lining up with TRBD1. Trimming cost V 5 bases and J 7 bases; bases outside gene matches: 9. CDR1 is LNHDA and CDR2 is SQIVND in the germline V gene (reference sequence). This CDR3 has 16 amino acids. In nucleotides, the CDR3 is TGTGCCAGTAGTGCCGTCGGGACAGGGGGTAGCGGGGAGCTGTTTTTT. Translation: CASSAVGTGGSGELFF.

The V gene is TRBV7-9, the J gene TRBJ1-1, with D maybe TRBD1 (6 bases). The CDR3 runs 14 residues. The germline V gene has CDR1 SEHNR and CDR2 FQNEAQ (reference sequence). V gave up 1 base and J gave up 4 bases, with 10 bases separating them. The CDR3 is CASSLEGVGTEAFF. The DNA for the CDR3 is TGTGCCAGCAGCTTAGAGGGGGTGGGCACTGAAGCTTTCTTT.

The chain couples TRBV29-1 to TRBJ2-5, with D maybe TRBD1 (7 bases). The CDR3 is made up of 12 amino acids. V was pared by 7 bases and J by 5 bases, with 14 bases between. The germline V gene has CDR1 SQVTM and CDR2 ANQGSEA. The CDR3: CSGGGRGETQYF. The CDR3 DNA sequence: TGCAGCGGAGGGGGCCGGGGGGAGACCCAGTACTTC.

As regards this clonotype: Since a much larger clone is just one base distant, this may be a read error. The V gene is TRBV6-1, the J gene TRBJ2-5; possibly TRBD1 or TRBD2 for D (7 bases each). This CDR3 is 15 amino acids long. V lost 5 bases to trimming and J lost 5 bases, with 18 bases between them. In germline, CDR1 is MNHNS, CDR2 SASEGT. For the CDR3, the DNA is TGTGCCAGCAGTCAGGGGGGGGCTAGCCGGGAGACCCAGTACTTC. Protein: CASSQGGASRETQYF.

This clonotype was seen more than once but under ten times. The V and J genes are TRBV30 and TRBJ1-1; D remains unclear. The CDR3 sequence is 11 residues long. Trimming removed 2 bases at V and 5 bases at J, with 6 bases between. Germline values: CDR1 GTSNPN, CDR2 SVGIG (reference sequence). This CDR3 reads CAWSMRTEAFF. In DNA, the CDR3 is TGTGCCTGGAGTATGAGGACTGAAGCTTTCTTT. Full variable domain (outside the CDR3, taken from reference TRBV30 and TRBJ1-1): SQTIHQWPATLVQPVGSPLSLECTVEGTSNPNLYWYRQAAGRGLQLLFYSVGIGQISSEVPQNLSASRPQDRQFILSSKKLLLSDSGFYLCAWSMRTEAFFGQGTRLTVV.

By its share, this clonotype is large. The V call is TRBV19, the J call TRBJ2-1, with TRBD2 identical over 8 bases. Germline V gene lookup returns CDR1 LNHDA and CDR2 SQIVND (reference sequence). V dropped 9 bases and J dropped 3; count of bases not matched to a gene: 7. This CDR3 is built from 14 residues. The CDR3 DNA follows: TGTGCCAGCACAGCGGGGGTGAGCTACAATGAGCAGTTCTTC. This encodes CASTAGVSYNEQFF.

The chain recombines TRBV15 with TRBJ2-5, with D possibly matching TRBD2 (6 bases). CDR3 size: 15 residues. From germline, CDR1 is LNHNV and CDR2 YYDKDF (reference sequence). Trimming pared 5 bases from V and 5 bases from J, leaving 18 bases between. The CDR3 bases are TGTGCCACCAGCCGCGCTGGAGGGGTTCGGGAGACCCAGTACTTC. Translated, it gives CATSRAGGVRETQYF.

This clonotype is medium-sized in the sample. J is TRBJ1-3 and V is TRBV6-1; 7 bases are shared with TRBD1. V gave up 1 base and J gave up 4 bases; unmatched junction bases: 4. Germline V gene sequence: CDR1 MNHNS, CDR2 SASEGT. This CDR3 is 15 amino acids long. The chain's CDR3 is CASSEEETGGNTIYF. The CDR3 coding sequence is TGTGCCAGCAGTGAAGAAGAGACAGGGGGAAACACCATATATTTT.

The CDR3 bases are TGTGCCAGCAGCGGGGCTAACTATGGCTACACCTTC. It translates to CASSGANYGYTF. The gene calls are TRBV12-3 or TRBV12-4 and TRBJ1-2; D unresolved. The CDR3 loop spans 12 amino acids. With 6 bases removed from V and 0 bases from J, the gap between germline ends came to 5 bases.

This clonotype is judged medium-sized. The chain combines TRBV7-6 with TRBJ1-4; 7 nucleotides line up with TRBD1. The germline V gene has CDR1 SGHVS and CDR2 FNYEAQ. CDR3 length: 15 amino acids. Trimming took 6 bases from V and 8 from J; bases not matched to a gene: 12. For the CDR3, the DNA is TGTGCCAGCAGTCGGTACAGACAGGGTGGGGAAAAACTGTTTTTT. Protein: CASSRYRQGGEKLFF.